The 27 T cell receptor beta chains below were found in one sample sequenced in a study of T cells after yellow fever vaccination. TCRdb reanalysed the 5' RACE reads using MiXCR and keeps one entry per CDR3 protein. The top ten hold roughly an eighth of the sample, which has 450,000 to 650,000 distinct CDR3 sequences, roughly 13% seen once. Sequencing used PBMCs, obtained on the day of the yellow fever booster vaccination. Every receptor here comes from a man younger than 40 who received the YFV17D yellow fever vaccine.

V usage is TRBV10-3 and J usage is TRBJ2-1; 10 bases fit TRBD1. The V gene end was trimmed by 6 bases and the J gene end by 7 bases; junction bases not matched to a gene: 21. The CDR3 is 19 amino acids. CDR1 and CDR2 (germline): ENHRY, SYGVKD. CDR3 sequence: CAIRPRGGLPGQGLNEQFF. CDR3 DNA sequence: TGTGCCATCAGACCCCGGGGAGGCTTGCCGGGACAGGGGTTGAATGAGCAGTTCTTC.

This clonotype was found a few times. The chain joins TRBV5-6 to TRBJ2-7; unclear D gene. Germline V lookup: CDR1 SGHDT, CDR2 YYEEEE. The CDR3 extends over 13 amino acids. V was shortened by 3 bases and J by 2 bases, with 9 bases between the two germline ends. The CDR3 here is CASSSAGTYEQYF. The CDR3 nucleotides are TGTGCCAGCAGCTCCGCTGGTACCTACGAGCAGTACTTC.

The chain combines TRBV20-1 with TRBJ2-7, with 11 bases fitting TRBD2. The V segment lost 6 bases and the J segment 1 base; nucleotides outside the gene matches: 2. Germline V gene data show CDR1 as DFQATT and CDR2 as SNEGSKA (reference sequence). CDR3 length: 13 residues. The DNA for the CDR3 is TGCAGTGCCGGGACTAGCGGATCCTACGAGCAGTACTTC. Protein sequence: CSAGTSGSYEQYF.

The sample holds a few counts of this clonotype. Here the CDR3 reads CSVDRTDLYGYTF. The CDR3 coding sequence is TGCAGCGTCGACAGGACAGACTTGTATGGCTACACCTTC. This chain connects TRBV29-1 to TRBJ1-2; possible D gene TRBD1, 6 bases. The germline V and J ends were trimmed by 6 bases and 5 bases, with 16 bases remaining between them. Germline-derived CDR1 and CDR2 are SQVTM and ANQGSEA. The CDR3 loop spans 13 amino acids.

This clonotype appeared a few times. In this CDR3 the conserved last residue, phenylalanine or tryptophan, is missing, so a read error is likely. No DNA is shown, since the ends of the CDR3 on it are uncertain; the CDR3 is the one TCRdb lists. The rearrangement joins TRBV7-9 to TRBJ2-4; the table's D call, TRBD1, has no DNA check behind it. The CDR3 adds up to 14 amino acids, both ends counted. The germline CDR1 and CDR2 sequences are SEHNR and FQNEAQ (reference sequence). The CDR3 protein is CASSLGETGGGPSL.

This clonotype was detected only a few times. The CDR3 loop reads CASTLRVLTGELFF. The CDR3 coding sequence is TGTGCCAGCACCCTCCGGGTCCTCACCGGGGAGCTGTTTTTT. The V gene is TRBV12-3 or TRBV12-4, the J gene TRBJ2-2; no clear D gene. The CDR3 totals 14 residues. The V gene lost 7 bases and the J gene lost 4 bases, with 13 bases spanning the gap.

This clonotype appeared a few times. The J gene is TRBJ1-2, the V gene TRBV29-1; 9 positions agree with TRBD1. The CDR3 sequence is 14 residues long. The V segment lost 6 bases and the J segment 6 bases; nucleotides outside the gene matches: 11. The V gene's germline CDR1 is SQVTM and CDR2 ANQGSEA. Here the CDR3 reads CSVPFAWDRDGYTF. CDR3 coding DNA: TGCAGCGTCCCATTCGCTTGGGACAGGGATGGCTACACCTTC.

There are a few counts of this clonotype. The chain links TRBV19 to TRBJ2-1; no clear D. V was shortened by 6 bases and J by 0 bases, with 15 bases between the two germline ends. The CDR3 length is 16 residues. Germline V gene sequence: CDR1 LNHDA, CDR2 SQIVND (reference sequence). The DNA of the CDR3 is TGTGCCAGTAGCACCCCCGCGCGGAGCTCCTACAATGAGCAGTTCTTC. Its protein product is CASSTPARSSYNEQFF.

This clonotype was seen repeatedly, ten times or more. J is TRBJ2-2 and V is TRBV7-8; TRBD1 matches 10 bases. CDR1 and CDR2 from the germline V gene are SGHVS and FQNEAQ. V gave up 6 bases and J gave up 8 bases; unmatched junction bases: 6. The CDR3 runs 14 residues. The CDR3 reads CASSQGTGVGELFF. CDR3 DNA sequence: TGTGCCAGCAGTCAAGGGACAGGGGTTGGGGAGCTGTTTTTT.

Of note for this clonotype: The limits of the CDR3 on the DNA are not certain, so only TCRdb's listed CDR3 is given. The chain employs TRBV14 and TRBJ2-7. The CDR3 is 12 amino acids long, termini counted. CDR1 and CDR2 from the germline V gene are SGHDN and FVKESK. The CDR3: CASSQVGWGTYF.

V gene TRBV20-1 combines with J gene TRBJ2-1; D might be TRBD2 (6 bases). Germline V CDR1 and CDR2: DFQATT, SNEGSKA (reference sequence). Trimming removed 0 bases from V and 3 bases from J, with 12 bases in between. CDR3 length: 15 amino acids. CDR3 region: CSARDLLADYNEQFF. CDR3 sequence (DNA): TGCAGTGCTAGAGATTTACTAGCCGACTACAATGAGCAGTTCTTC.

This chain joins TRBV28 and TRBJ2-7, with D perhaps TRBD2 (6 bases). The CDR3 totals 15 residues. Trimming cost V 6 bases and J 6 bases, with 21 bases left between them. Germline values: CDR1 MDHEN, CDR2 SYDVKM. CDR3 amino acids: CASSPSGTLLGEQYF. CDR3 DNA: TGTGCCAGCAGCCCCTCCGGGACTTTATTAGGCGAGCAGTACTTC.

The table lists this clonotype with a few counts. The chain is built from TRBV6-1 and TRBJ2-2, with TRBD2 matching 8 bases. Germline CDR1 and CDR2: MNHNS and SASEGT. The V gene end was trimmed by 7 bases and the J gene end by 7 bases; junction bases not matched to a gene: 5. The CDR3 is 13 residues long. The CDR3 sequence: CASKTGGYGELFF. CDR3 nucleotide sequence: TGTGCCAGCAAAACGGGAGGGTACGGGGAGCTGTTTTTT.

A few counts support this clonotype. The chain combines TRBV12-3 or TRBV12-4 with TRBJ2-6, with D maybe TRBD1 (6 bases). The CDR3 is 17 amino acids. The ends were cut back, 4 bases at V and 3 bases at J, with 16 bases in the middle. The CDR3 here is CASSSRQGLGGANVLTF. Written as DNA, the CDR3 is TGTGCCAGCAGTTCCCGTCAGGGGTTGGGTGGGGCCAACGTCCTGACTTTC.

The chain is built from TRBV12-3 or TRBV12-4 and TRBJ2-2; 9 bases line up with TRBD1. The CDR3 loop spans 14 amino acids. After removal of 4 bases from V and 6 bases from J, the junction contained 3 bases not matched to a gene. This CDR3 reads CASSSGTGPGELFF. The CDR3 DNA is TGTGCCAGCAGTTCCGGGACAGGGCCCGGGGAGCTGTTTTTT.

This sequence joins TRBV7-2 and TRBJ2-3; D gene ambiguous. The germline V gene has CDR1 SGHTA and CDR2 FQGNSA. V shed 1 base and J shed 0 bases, with 11 bases lying between them. The CDR3 consists of 16 residues. The CDR3 region has the DNA TGTGCCAGCAGCTTAGAAGGCAGAACTAGCACAGATACGCAGTATTTT. Translating gives CASSLEGRTSTDTQYF.

The chain recombines TRBV5-1 with TRBJ2-7; perhaps TRBD1 as D (6 bases). V lost 2 bases to trimming and J lost 5 bases, with 11 bases between them. Looked up from germline, CDR1 is SGHRS and CDR2 is YFSETQ. The CDR3 runs 13 residues. The CDR3, as DNA: TGCGCCAGCAGCTTTACAGGGCTCCACGAGCAGTACTTC. The encoded protein is CASSFTGLHEQYF.

This clonotype was observed a few times. The CDR3 DNA follows: TGTGCCAGCAGTTACACCACAGGGAACACTGAAGCTTTCTTT. This sequence encodes CASSYTTGNTEAFF. The chain links TRBV6-5 to TRBJ1-1, with D possibly TRBD1 on 5 matching bases. The CDR3 contains 14 residues. Germline V gene sequence: CDR1 MNHEY, CDR2 SVGAGI. Trimming removed 2 bases from V and 1 base from J, with 8 bases in between.

This clonotype showed up just a few times. The chain links TRBV7-2 to TRBJ2-1, with a possible D match to TRBD1 (5 bases). Deletions cut 2 bases from V and 8 bases from J, with 7 bases between. Germline CDR1 SGHTA, CDR2 FQGNSA. This CDR3 is built from 12 residues. The CDR3 bases are TGTGCCAGCAGCTTAACAGGATATGAGCAGTTCTTC. Its translation: CASSLTGYEQFF. Using reference TRBV7-2 and TRBJ2-1 for the parts outside the CDR3, the full variable domain is GAGVSQSPSNKVTEKGKDVELRCDPISGHTALYWYRQSLGQGLEFLIYFQGNSAPDKSGLPSDRFSAERTGGSVSTLTIQRTQQEDSAVYLCASSLTGYEQFFGPGTRLTVL.

This clonotype was counted a few times. The chain employs TRBV12-3 or TRBV12-4 and TRBJ2-1; either TRBD1 or TRBD2 may supply D (6 bases each). With 6 bases removed from V and 5 bases from J, the gap between germline ends came to 17 bases. The CDR3 has 15 amino acids. This chain's CDR3 is CASRGGRSGDNEQFF. For the CDR3, the DNA is TGTGCCAGCAGGGGGGGCAGATCGGGGGACAATGAGCAGTTCTTC.

This clonotype has more than one count but fewer than ten. The chain carries TRBV12-3 or TRBV12-4 and TRBJ2-3; D may correspond to TRBD1 or TRBD2 (5 bases each). The V end lost 6 bases, the J end lost 0 bases, and 10 bases lay between the germline ends. The CDR3 is 14 amino acids. The CDR3 region has the DNA TGTGCCAGCAGCAGGGAGACTAGCACAGATACGCAGTATTTT. It specifies CASSRETSTDTQYF.

The rearrangement joins TRBV5-4 to TRBJ2-7; 9 bases line up with TRBD1. This CDR3 spans 16 amino acids. Germline CDR1 is SGHNT and CDR2 is YYREEE (reference sequence). The J segment lost 0 bases and the V segment lost 5 bases, leaving 9 bases of the junction unmatched. In nucleotides, the CDR3 is TGTGCCAGCAGTTCTGCACCGGGACAGGGCTCCTACGAGCAGTACTTC. This sequence encodes CASSSAPGQGSYEQYF.

This clonotype came up many times. V gene TRBV6-2 or TRBV6-3 combines with J gene TRBJ2-7; 10 nucleotides match TRBD1. The CDR3 has 16 amino acids. CDR1 and CDR2 from the germline V gene are MNHEY and SVGEGT. V shed 0 bases, J shed 4 bases, and the junction held 6 bases outside the gene matches. As DNA, the CDR3 is TGTGCCAGCAGTTACTCCCCCGGGACAGGGGTTTACGAGCAGTACTTC. It is translated as CASSYSPGTGVYEQYF.

In DNA, the CDR3 is TGCGCCAGCAGCCAAGTAGCGGCAGGGGTTGGTGGCTACACCTTC. Its translation: CASSQVAAGVGGYTF. V gene TRBV4-3 combines with J gene TRBJ1-2; D might be TRBD1 (6 bases). This CDR3 is built from 15 residues. CDR1 LGHNA and CDR2 YSLEER come from the germline V gene. Trimming removed 1 base at V and 7 bases at J, with 16 bases between.

V gene TRBV29-1 combines with J gene TRBJ2-7, with TRBD1 matching 9 bases. CDR1 is SQVTM and CDR2 is ANQGSEA in the germline V gene. Trimming at V came to 5 bases and at J to 0 bases, leaving 5 bases not matched to a gene. CDR3 size: 14 residues. The CDR3 reads CSVQGQGTSYEQYF. In DNA, the CDR3 is TGCAGCGTTCAGGGACAGGGCACCTCCTACGAGCAGTACTTC.

This clonotype was counted a few times. V and J are TRBV21-1 and TRBJ2-1. TRBV21-1 is labeled a pseudogene. This CDR3 region has 15 residues. The CDR3, as DNA: TGTGCCAGCAGCAATTCCCCAACCTCCTACAATGAGCAGTTCTTC. This codes for CASSNSPTSYNEQFF.

This chain connects TRBV6-2 or TRBV6-3 to TRBJ2-1, with 11 bases matching TRBD2. The junction had 1 base not matched to a gene; V was cut back by 1 base and J by 5 bases. This CDR3 spans 15 amino acids. The V gene's germline CDR1 is MNHEY and CDR2 SVGEGT. The CDR3 DNA reads TGTGCCAGCAGTTACTTAGCGGGAGGGGACAATGAGCAGTTCTTC. It encodes CASSYLAGGDNEQFF.